Below, 5 T cell receptor beta chains from the same sample are listed, as sequenced in a study of cytomegalovirus exposure and HLA in healthy donors (TCRdb year 2017). The library was built by means of the immunoSEQ multiplex PCR assay. A mixture of 60 forward primers for TCR Vbeta segments and 13 reverse primers for TCR Jbeta segments was used in the multiplex PCR. Here the immuneACCESS table is served through TCRdb, limited to in-frame sequences with V and J called. Missing clones are a known gap in these copies; in checked studies unresolved V genes cover under half, and the rest lacks a known reason. Here the sample has around 110,000 clones; roughly 69% occur a single time. Less than 9.5% of the sample comes from the top ten. Input material: PBMCs. The receptors were gathered from a woman in her thirties or forties in good health and CMV-seropositive.

This clone was detected only a few times. This sequence joins TRBV7-6 and TRBJ2-2; 14 positions agree with TRBD2. The V and J ends lost 5 bases and 7 bases, in that order; junction bases with no gene match: 6. The CDR3 is 16 amino acids. Germline V gene data show CDR1 as SGHVS and CDR2 as FNYEAQ. The CDR3 protein is CASSRGLAGEGGELFF. The CDR3 region has the DNA TGTGCCAGCAGCCGGGGACTAGCGGGAGAGGGCGGGGAGCTGTTTTTT.

This clone was seen a handful of times. V usage is TRBV7-9 and J usage is TRBJ2-5, with 7 positions matching TRBD2. Germline-derived CDR1 and CDR2 are SEHNR and FQNEAQ (reference sequence). This CDR3 region has 13 residues. The junction had 5 bases not matched to a gene; V was cut back by 7 bases and J by 3 bases. The CDR3 nucleotides are TGTGCCAGCACCGCTCGGGGGGAAGAGACCCAGTACTTC. Translating it yields CASTARGEETQYF.

The chain is built from TRBV28 and TRBJ2-7, with 8 bases aligning to TRBD2. In germline, CDR1 is MDHEN, CDR2 SYDVKM. The CDR3 runs to 14 residues. Unmatched junction bases numbered 5, after V lost 5 bases and J lost 2 bases. CDR3 bases: TGTGCCAGCAGTCGCGGGAGGCGACCCTACGAGCAGTACTTC. Its protein product is CASSRGRRPYEQYF.

V gene TRBV12-5 combines with J gene TRBJ2-7; D ambiguous. V was cut by 2 bases and J by 5 bases, with 13 bases left in between. The length of the CDR3 is 14 residues. The germline V gene encodes CDR1 LGHNT and CDR2 FRNRAP. For the CDR3, the DNA is TGTGCTAGTGGTTTGCCGCCTCGGTCCCACGAGCAGTACTTC. Translated, it gives CASGLPPRSHEQYF.

V gene TRBV14 combines with J gene TRBJ1-2; a weak D match, TRBD1 (5 bases). Trimming shortened V by 0 bases and J by 8 bases, and 13 bases separated the two germline ends. From germline, CDR1 is SGHDN and CDR2 FVKESK. This CDR3 contains 14 residues. The CDR3 spells CASSQERTAGGYTF. CDR3 coding DNA: TGTGCCAGCAGCCAAGAAAGGACCGCAGGGGGCTACACCTTC.